This is a list of T cell receptor beta chains from one sample in a study of T cells after yellow fever vaccination. Using its own MiXCR run on the 5' RACE reads, TCRdb lists one record per CDR3 protein. This table has around 310,000 distinct CDR3 sequences, 8.7% appearing once. The sample was PBMCs, taken on the day of the first yellow fever vaccination. The receptor set was obtained from a man aged 18 to 35 who received the YFV17D yellow fever vaccine. Each CDR3 is given without its conserved first and last residue. The order of the fields is V gene, J gene, CDR3 protein.

TRBV24-1	TRBJ2-5	ATSDLGGGRETQY
TRBV4-3	TRBJ2-5	ASSQDPSGGWETQY
TRBV15	TRBJ2-1	ATSRDPAGSDEQF
TRBV11-2	TRBJ2-6	ASSLKERMT
TRBV20-1	TRBJ2-3	SARVRVPAASGGTDTQY
TRBV12-3/TRBV12-4	TRBJ2-5	ASHGGLQETQY
TRBV20-1	TRBJ1-4	SAPLREKLF
TRBV6-5	TRBJ1-2	ASSYSKPGGNNGYT
TRBV5-1	TRBJ1-1	ASRVGTVNTEAF
TRBV12-3/TRBV12-4	TRBJ1-6	ASSPNTGGSSPLH
TRBV5-5	TRBJ1-5	ASSADSNQPQH
TRBV14	TRBJ1-1	ASSQGLQTWTEAF
TRBV18	TRBJ2-7	ASSPNASLGGGYEQY
TRBV5-1	TRBJ2-3	ASSFGGLNTDTQY
TRBV5-1	TRBJ2-1	ASSPGPTGGPDEQF
TRBV29-1	TRBJ2-2	SVEDRGNTGELF
TRBV4-2	TRBJ1-5	ASSQSQGGQPQH